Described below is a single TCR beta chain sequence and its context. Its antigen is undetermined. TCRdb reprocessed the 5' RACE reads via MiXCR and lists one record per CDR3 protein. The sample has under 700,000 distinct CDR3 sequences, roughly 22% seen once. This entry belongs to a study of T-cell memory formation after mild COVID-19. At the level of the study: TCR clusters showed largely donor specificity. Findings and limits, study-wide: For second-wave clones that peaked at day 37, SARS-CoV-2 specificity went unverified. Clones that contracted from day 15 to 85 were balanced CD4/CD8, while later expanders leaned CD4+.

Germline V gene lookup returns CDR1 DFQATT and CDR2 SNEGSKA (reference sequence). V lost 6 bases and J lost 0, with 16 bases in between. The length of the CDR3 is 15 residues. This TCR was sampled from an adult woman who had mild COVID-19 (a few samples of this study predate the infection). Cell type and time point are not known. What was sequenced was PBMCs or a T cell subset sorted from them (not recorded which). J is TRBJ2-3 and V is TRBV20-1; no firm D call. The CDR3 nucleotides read TGCAGTGCCCCTTCGACTGTCTCGAGCACAGATACGCAGTATTTT. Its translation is CSAPSTVSSTDTQYF.